Below, 3 T cell receptor beta chains from the same sample are listed, as sequenced in a study of blood T cell repertoires in COVID-19. Measured with immunoSEQ multiplex PCR; TCRdb has only the in-frame clones, and not every one. The sample has about 250,000 clones; around 90% are singletons. Sequenced sample: peripheral blood. All receptors derive from a woman aged 40-49 years who had recovered from COVID-19.

The sample holds one count of this clone. This sequence joins TRBV11-2 and TRBJ1-2; TRBD1 agrees at 8 bases. The CDR3 length is 13 residues. V dropped 5 bases and J dropped 7; count of bases not matched to a gene: 6. Germline CDR1 and CDR2: SGHAT and FQNNGV. The CDR3 loop is CASSPDREAGYTF. The CDR3 DNA is TGTGCCAGCAGCCCGGACAGGGAGGCTGGCTACACCTTC.

The DNA for the CDR3 is TGTGCCAGCAGCTTGGGGTTGAGGACTAGCGGGAGTTACGAGCAGTACTTC. Translating it yields CASSLGLRTSGSYEQYF. The chain joins TRBV5-6 to TRBJ2-7; 13 bases are a match to TRBD2. This CDR3 comprises 17 residues. Germline assignment: CDR1 SGHDT and CDR2 YYEEEE. The trim removed 0 bases at V and 4 bases at J, leaving 7 bases unmatched. Variable domain in full (rest from reference TRBV5-6 and TRBJ2-7): DAGVTQSPTHLIKTRGQQVTLRCSPKSGHDTVSWYQQALGQGPQFIFQYYEEEERQRGNFPDRFSGHQFPNYSSELNVNALLLGDSALYLCASSLGLRTSGSYEQYFGPGTRLTVT.

In the case of this clone: Distinct nucleotide sequences in the sample also encode this CDR3. The chain joins TRBV3-1 (or the pseudogene TRBV3-2) to TRBJ1-1; D gene ambiguous. V lost 1 base and J lost 0, with 3 bases in between. Germline V gene data show CDR1 as LGHDT and CDR2 as YNNKEL (reference sequence). There are 13 residues in the CDR3. The CDR3 is CASSQVVNTEAFF. In DNA, the CDR3 is TGTGCCAGCAGCCAAGTAGTGAACACTGAAGCTTTCTTT.